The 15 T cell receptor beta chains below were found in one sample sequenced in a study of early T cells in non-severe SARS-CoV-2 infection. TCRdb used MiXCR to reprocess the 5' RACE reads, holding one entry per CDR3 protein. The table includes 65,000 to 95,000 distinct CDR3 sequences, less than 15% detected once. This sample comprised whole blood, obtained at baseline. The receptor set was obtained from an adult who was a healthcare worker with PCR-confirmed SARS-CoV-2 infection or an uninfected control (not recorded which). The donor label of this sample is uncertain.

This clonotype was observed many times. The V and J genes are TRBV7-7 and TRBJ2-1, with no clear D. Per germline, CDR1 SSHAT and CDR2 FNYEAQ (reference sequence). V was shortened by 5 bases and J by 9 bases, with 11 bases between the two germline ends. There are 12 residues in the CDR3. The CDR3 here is CASSPGGGEQFF. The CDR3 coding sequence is TGTGCCAGCAGCCCGGGTGGTGGTGAGCAGTTCTTC.

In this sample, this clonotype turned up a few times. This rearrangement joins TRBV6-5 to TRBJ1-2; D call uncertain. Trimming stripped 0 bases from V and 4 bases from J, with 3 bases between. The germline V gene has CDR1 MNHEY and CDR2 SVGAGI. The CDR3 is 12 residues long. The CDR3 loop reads CASSYSGYGYTF. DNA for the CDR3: TGTGCCAGCAGTTACTCCGGCTATGGCTACACCTTC.

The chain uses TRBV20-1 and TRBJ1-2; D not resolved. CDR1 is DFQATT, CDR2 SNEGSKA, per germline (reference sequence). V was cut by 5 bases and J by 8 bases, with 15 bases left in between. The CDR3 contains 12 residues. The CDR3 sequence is CSALSGATGYTF. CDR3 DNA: TGCAGTGCTCTGTCAGGCGCAACCGGCTACACCTTC.

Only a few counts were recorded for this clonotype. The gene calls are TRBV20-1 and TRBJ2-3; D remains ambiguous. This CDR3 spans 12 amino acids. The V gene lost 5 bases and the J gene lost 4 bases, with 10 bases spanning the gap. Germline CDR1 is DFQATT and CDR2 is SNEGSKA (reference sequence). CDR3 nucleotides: TGCAGTGCTGCGGACCCAGCAGATACGCAGTATTTT. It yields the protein CSAADPADTQYF.

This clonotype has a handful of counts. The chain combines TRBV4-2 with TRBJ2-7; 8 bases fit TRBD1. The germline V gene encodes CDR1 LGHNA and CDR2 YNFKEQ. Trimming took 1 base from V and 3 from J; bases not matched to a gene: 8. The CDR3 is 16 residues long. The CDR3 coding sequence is TGTGCCAGCAGCCAAGGAGGACAGGGCTCTGGCTACGAGCAGTACTTC. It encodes CASSQGGQGSGYEQYF.

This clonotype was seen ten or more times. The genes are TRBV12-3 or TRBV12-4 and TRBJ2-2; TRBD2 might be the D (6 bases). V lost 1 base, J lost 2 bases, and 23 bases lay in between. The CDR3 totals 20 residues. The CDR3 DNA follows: TGTGCCAGCAGTTTAGGAGCCTTTCCGGGAGCTGTCCGTAACACCGGGGAGCTGTTTTTT. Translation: CASSLGAFPGAVRNTGELFF.

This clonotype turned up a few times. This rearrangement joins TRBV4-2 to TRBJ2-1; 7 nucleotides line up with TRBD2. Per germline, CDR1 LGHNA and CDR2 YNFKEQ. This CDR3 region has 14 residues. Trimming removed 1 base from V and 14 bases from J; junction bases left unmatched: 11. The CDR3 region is CASSQGSLEGGKFF. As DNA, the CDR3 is TGTGCCAGCAGCCAAGGGTCCCTTGAGGGAGGGAAGTTCTTC.

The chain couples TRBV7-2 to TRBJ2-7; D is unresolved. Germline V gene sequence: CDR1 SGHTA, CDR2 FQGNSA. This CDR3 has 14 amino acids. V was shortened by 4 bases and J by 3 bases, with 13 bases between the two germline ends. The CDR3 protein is CASSSWSTVYEQYF. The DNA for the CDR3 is TGTGCCAGCAGCTCATGGAGTACGGTCTACGAGCAGTACTTC.

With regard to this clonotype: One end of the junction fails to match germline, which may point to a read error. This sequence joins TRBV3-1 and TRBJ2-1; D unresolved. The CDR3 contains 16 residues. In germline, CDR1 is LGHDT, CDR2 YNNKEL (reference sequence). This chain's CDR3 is CASSQAALSSYNEQSF. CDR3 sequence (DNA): TGTGCCAGCAGCCAAGCCGCGCTTAGCTCCTACAATGAGCAGTCCTTC.

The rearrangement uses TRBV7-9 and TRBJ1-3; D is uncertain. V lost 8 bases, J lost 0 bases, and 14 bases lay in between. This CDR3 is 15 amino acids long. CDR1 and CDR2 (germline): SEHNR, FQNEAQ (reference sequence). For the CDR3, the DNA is TGTGCCAGCCCCGGGTCCAGAAGCTCTGGAAACACCATATATTTT. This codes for CASPGSRSSGNTIYF. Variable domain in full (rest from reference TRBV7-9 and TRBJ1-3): DTGVSQNPRHKITKRGQNVTFRCDPISEHNRLYWYRQTLGQGPEFLTYFQNEAQLEKSRLLSDRFSAERPKGSFSTLEIQRTEQGDSAMYLCASPGSRSSGNTIYFGEGSWLTVV.

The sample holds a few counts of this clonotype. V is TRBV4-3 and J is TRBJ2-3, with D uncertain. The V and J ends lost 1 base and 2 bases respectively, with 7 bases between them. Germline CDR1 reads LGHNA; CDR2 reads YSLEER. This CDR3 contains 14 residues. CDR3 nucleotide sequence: TGCGCCAGCAGCCAAGGAAGCCCCACAGATACGCAGTATTTT. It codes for CASSQGSPTDTQYF.

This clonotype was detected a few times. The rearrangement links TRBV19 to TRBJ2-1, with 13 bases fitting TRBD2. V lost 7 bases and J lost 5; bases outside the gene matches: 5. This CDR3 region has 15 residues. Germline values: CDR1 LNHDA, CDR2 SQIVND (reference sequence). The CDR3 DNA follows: TGTGCCAGTAAGGGACTAGCGGGACCGAACAATGAGCAGTTCTTC. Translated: CASKGLAGPNNEQFF.

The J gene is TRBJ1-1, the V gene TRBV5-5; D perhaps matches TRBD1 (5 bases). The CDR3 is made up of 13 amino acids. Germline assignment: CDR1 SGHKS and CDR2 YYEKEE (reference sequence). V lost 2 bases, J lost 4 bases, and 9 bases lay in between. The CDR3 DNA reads TGTGCCAGCAGCTTAGGGGAGTTCACTGAAGCTTTCTTT. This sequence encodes CASSLGEFTEAFF.

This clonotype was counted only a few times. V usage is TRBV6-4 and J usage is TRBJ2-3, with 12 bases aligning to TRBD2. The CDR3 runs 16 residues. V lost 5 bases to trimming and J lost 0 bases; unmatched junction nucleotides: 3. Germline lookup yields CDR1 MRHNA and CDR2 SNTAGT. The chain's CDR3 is CASSPTSGSSTDTQYF. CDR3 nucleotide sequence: TGTGCCAGCAGTCCGACTAGCGGGAGTAGCACAGATACGCAGTATTTT.

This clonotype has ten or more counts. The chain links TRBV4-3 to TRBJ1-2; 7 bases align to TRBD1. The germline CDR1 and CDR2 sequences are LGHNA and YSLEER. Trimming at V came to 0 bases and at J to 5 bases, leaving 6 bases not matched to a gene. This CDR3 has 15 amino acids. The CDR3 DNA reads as TGCGCCAGCAGCCAAGACGTATCGACAGGGTATGGCTACACCTTC. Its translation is CASSQDVSTGYGYTF.